The 21 T cell receptor beta chains listed next were all sequenced from one sample in a study of CD8+ T cells in alopecia areata (dated by TCRdb to 2017 to 2018). Receptors were amplified or captured by the immunoSEQ multiplex PCR assay. RNA was extracted from all samples and reverse transcribed into cDNA as template for TCR sequencing. Here the immuneACCESS table is served through TCRdb, limited to in-frame sequences with V and J called. Missing clones are a known gap in these copies; in checked studies unresolved V genes cover under half, and the rest lacks a known reason. This sample holds 130,000 to 150,000 clones; roughly 48% were observed only once. The ten largest clones capture around 6.8% of the sample. The sequencing sample was made of CD4+ T cells sorted from blood. The receptors come from a human donor with alopecia areata.

The rearrangement joins TRBV28 to TRBJ1-5; a possible D gene is TRBD1 (5 bases). Trimming stripped 3 bases from V and 7 bases from J, with 16 bases between. Germline loops: CDR1 MDHEN, CDR2 SYDVKM. This CDR3 has 15 amino acids. CDR3 in amino acids: CASSFRVLALQPQHF. The CDR3 DNA follows: TGTGCCAGCAGTTTCAGGGTGTTAGCCTTACAGCCCCAGCATTTT. Full variable domain (outside the CDR3, taken from reference TRBV28 and TRBJ1-5): DVKVTQSSRYLVKRTGEKVFLECVQDMDHENMFWYRQDPGLGLRLIYFSYDVKMKEKGDIPEGYSVSREKKERFSLILESASTNQTSMYLCASSFRVLALQPQHFGDGTRLSIL.

This clone was seen a handful of times. J is TRBJ2-3 and V is TRBV5-4; 11 bases are shared with TRBD2. The CDR3 is 16 residues long. Trimming cost V 1 base and J 3 bases; bases outside gene matches: 4. Germline CDR1 and CDR2: SGHNT and YYREEE (reference sequence). CDR3 residues: CASSLRASGRTDTQYF. The CDR3 DNA reads as TGTGCCAGCAGCTTGAGGGCTAGCGGGAGGACAGATACGCAGTATTTT.

V is TRBV7-2 and J is TRBJ1-4; no clear D. This CDR3 comprises 14 residues. Germline V CDR1 and CDR2: SGHTA, FQGNSA. The ends were cut back, 7 bases at V and 2 bases at J, with 11 bases in the middle. CDR3 sequence reads: CASTLSTTNEKLFF. DNA of the CDR3: TGTGCCAGCACCCTGAGCACTACTAATGAAAAACTGTTTTTT.

The CDR3 bases are TGTGCCAGCAAAAAAGAGGACAGACTCTATGGCTACACCTTC. Translating gives CASKKEDRLYGYTF. This sequence joins TRBV6-5 and TRBJ1-2; TRBD1 is a possible D gene (6 bases). Trimming removed 7 bases at V and 4 bases at J, with 16 bases between. Germline CDR1 MNHEY, CDR2 SVGAGI. The CDR3 covers 14 residues.

This clone was counted a few times. V usage is TRBV2 and J usage is TRBJ2-5; TRBD2 might be the D (5 bases). This CDR3 spans 13 amino acids. Trimming left V 8 bases short and J 5 bases short, with 15 bases between. Germline V gene data show CDR1 as SNHLY and CDR2 as FYNNEI. CDR3 sequence reads: CASLGGLRETQYF. CDR3 in DNA: TGTGCCAGCCTGGGCGGGCTTAGGGAGACCCAGTACTTC.

This clone occurred a few times. The chain is built from TRBV29-1 and TRBJ2-1; TRBD2 might be the D (6 bases). Germline assignment: CDR1 SQVTM and CDR2 ANQGSEA. The CDR3 runs to 14 residues. Trimming took 4 bases from V and 2 from J, leaving 12 bases between them. The CDR3 DNA reads as TGCAGCGTTGTAGGCGGGATAGCCTACAATGAGCAGTTCTTC. Translated, it gives CSVVGGIAYNEQFF.

The chain employs TRBV5-1 and TRBJ1-4, with D uncertain. Germline V CDR1 and CDR2: SGHRS, YFSETQ. Trimming took off 1 base at V and 13 bases at J, with 17 bases between the two ends. The CDR3 totals 14 residues. The CDR3 is CASSLSDFPGRLFF. CDR3 DNA: TGCGCCAGCAGCTTGAGTGACTTCCCAGGAAGACTGTTTTTT.

Details on this clone: The sample holds other DNA sequences that translate to the same CDR3. The CDR3: CASSLADTQYF. As DNA, the CDR3 is TGTGCCAGCAGCTTAGCAGATACGCAGTATTTT. The chain has TRBV7-9 and TRBJ2-3; unclear D gene. The CDR3 spans 11 residues. Germline CDR1 reads SEHNR; CDR2 reads FQNEAQ (reference sequence). Trimming left V 0 bases short and J 5 bases short, with 0 bases between.

This clone came up a few times. V is TRBV6-5 and J is TRBJ1-2; D not resolved. V lost 2 bases and J lost 4, with 11 bases in between. The CDR3 length is 14 residues. The V gene's germline CDR1 is MNHEY and CDR2 SVGAGI. Here the CDR3 DNA reads TGTGCCAGCAGTTACGGAGGACCTTCCTATGGCTACACCTTC. Residues: CASSYGGPSYGYTF.

This clone was counted between two and nine times. The V gene is TRBV9, the J gene TRBJ2-7; 9 positions agree with TRBD1. In germline, CDR1 is SGDLS, CDR2 YYNGEE. CDR3 length: 14 amino acids. Trimming removed 3 bases from V and 4 bases from J; junction bases left unmatched: 5. The CDR3 loop is CASSETGGGYEQYF. The CDR3 bases are TGTGCCAGCAGCGAAACAGGGGGCGGTTACGAGCAGTACTTC.

The chain employs TRBV6-1 and TRBJ2-5; D perhaps matches TRBD2 (6 bases). V shed 9 bases and J shed 0 bases, with 8 bases lying between them. CDR1 MNHNS and CDR2 SASEGT come from the germline V gene. The CDR3 runs 12 residues. This CDR3 reads CASGTYQETQYF. CDR3 sequence (DNA): TGTGCCAGTGGGACTTACCAAGAGACCCAGTACTTC.

The chain combines TRBV4-1 with TRBJ2-3, with a weak D call TRBD1 (5 bases). The ends were cut back, 0 bases at V and 5 bases at J, with 21 bases in the middle. This CDR3 has 18 residues. Germline V gives CDR1 MGHRA, CDR2 YSYEKL. The CDR3 DNA reads as TGCGCCAGCAGCCAAGATGACGAAGGGGCGGATGTCAAAGATACGCAGTATTTT. Its translation: CASSQDDEGADVKDTQYF.

This clone appeared a single time. The chain couples TRBV6-6 to TRBJ1-5; D perhaps matches TRBD1 (6 bases). The germline V gene has CDR1 MNHNY and CDR2 SVGAGI (reference sequence). The CDR3 is 13 residues long. V was shortened by 5 bases and J by 1 base, with 6 bases between the two germline ends. CDR3 nucleotide sequence: TGTGCCAGCAGTGGGGGCAGCAATCAGCCCCAGCATTTT. Translated: CASSGGSNQPQHF.

The V and J genes are TRBV29-1 and TRBJ1-3; the D gene is possibly TRBD1 (6 bases). Germline loops: CDR1 SQVTM, CDR2 ANQGSEA. Trimming took off 7 bases at V and 6 bases at J, with 13 bases between the two ends. There are 12 residues in the CDR3. The CDR3: CSAWTDENTIYF. Here the CDR3 DNA reads TGCAGCGCCTGGACAGATGAAAACACCATATATTTT.

This clone has only a few counts. V gene TRBV29-1 combines with J gene TRBJ2-1; D is uncertain. This CDR3 is 12 amino acids long. The germline gives CDR1 SQVTM, CDR2 ANQGSEA. Trimming stripped 1 base from V and 5 bases from J, with 6 bases between. The CDR3 sequence is CSVEGGDNEQFF. DNA for the CDR3: TGCAGCGTTGAAGGTGGGGACAATGAGCAGTTCTTC.

The chain couples TRBV5-4 to TRBJ2-2; the D gene is possibly TRBD1 (7 bases). Germline CDR1 SGHNT, CDR2 YYREEE (reference sequence). The CDR3 loop spans 15 amino acids. Trimming pared 4 bases from V and 7 bases from J, leaving 17 bases between. The CDR3 spells CASSGGTVIDGELFF. CDR3 DNA: TGTGCCAGCAGCGGCGGGACAGTTATAGACGGGGAGCTGTTTTTT. Combining the CDR3 with reference TRBV5-4 and TRBJ2-2 gives the whole variable domain ETGVTQSPTHLIKTRGQQVTLRCSSQSGHNTVSWYQQALGQGPQFIFQYYREEENGRGNFPPRFSGLQFPNYSSELNVNALELDDSALYLCASSGGTVIDGELFFGEGSRLTVL.

The chain couples TRBV28 to TRBJ1-1; no reliable D call. The CDR3 runs to 13 residues. V lost 7 bases and J 4 bases, leaving 13 bases between the germline ends. Germline values: CDR1 MDHEN, CDR2 SYDVKM. For the CDR3, the DNA is TGTGCCAGCATCCAGAGGTCGAGCACTGAAGCTTTCTTT. Amino acid sequence: CASIQRSSTEAFF.

The rearrangement links TRBV7-9 to TRBJ2-7; no clear D. The CDR3 runs 14 residues. With 1 base removed from V and 3 bases from J, the gap between germline ends came to 10 bases. Germline V CDR1 and CDR2: SEHNR, FQNEAQ (reference sequence). The CDR3 DNA is TGTGCCAGCAGCTTAGATTGGGTTGACTACGAGCAGTACTTC. Amino acid sequence: CASSLDWVDYEQYF.

This clone came up once. This chain uses TRBV28 with TRBJ2-7; 9 positions match TRBD1. Per the germline V gene, CDR1 is MDHEN and CDR2 is SYDVKM. J was trimmed by 5 bases and V by 4 bases; bases with no gene match: 6. This CDR3 comprises 14 residues. DNA of the CDR3: TGTGCCAGCAGTTCCCCACAGGGGGCCCACGAGCAGTACTTC. It encodes CASSSPQGAHEQYF. The complete variable domain, with remaining parts taken from reference TRBV28 and TRBJ2-7, reads DVKVTQSSRYLVKRTGEKVFLECVQDMDHENMFWYRQDPGLGLRLIYFSYDVKMKEKGDIPEGYSVSREKKERFSLILESASTNQTSMYLCASSSPQGAHEQYFGPGTRLTVT.

The genes are TRBV7-2 and TRBJ2-7; D is uncertain. This CDR3 comprises 16 residues. Germline V gene lookup returns CDR1 SGHTA and CDR2 FQGNSA. The V gene lost 6 bases and the J gene lost 1 base, with 19 bases spanning the gap. Here the CDR3 reads CASRTQGGGYSYEQYF. CDR3 nucleotide sequence: TGTGCCAGCAGGACTCAAGGTGGCGGATATTCCTACGAGCAGTACTTC.

The chain recombines TRBV7-2 with TRBJ2-3; TRBD2 matches at 10 bases. The CDR3 is 15 residues long. Germline V gives CDR1 SGHTA, CDR2 FQGNSA. J was trimmed by 2 bases and V by 6 bases; bases with no gene match: 5. DNA of the CDR3: TGTGCCAGCAGAGAAGCGGGAGGGTTCACAGATACGCAGTATTTT. It codes for CASREAGGFTDTQYF.